These 9 T cell receptor beta chains were sequenced from one sample in a study of blood T cell repertoires in COVID-19. Only in-frame clones appear in the TCRdb table, and some are missing; sequencing was by immunoSEQ multiplex PCR. The table shows a few hundred thousand clones, with roughly 80% occurring only once. The sample taken for sequencing was peripheral blood. These receptors all stem from a woman aged 80 or older with acute or convalescent COVID-19.

The V and J genes are TRBV7-8 and TRBJ2-1; TRBD2 aligns across 12 bases. Germline CDR1 reads SGHVS; CDR2 reads FQNEAQ. V shed 8 bases and J 5 bases; nucleotides not matched to a gene: 4. CDR3 length: 14 residues. The CDR3 loop reads CASRRTSGDNEQFF. The CDR3 coding sequence is TGTGCCAGCCGGAGGACTAGCGGGGACAATGAGCAGTTCTTC.

This rearrangement joins TRBV2 to TRBJ2-3, with 8 nucleotides matching TRBD2. This CDR3 has 15 residues. Looked up from germline, CDR1 is SNHLY and CDR2 is FYNNEI. Trimming took 8 bases from V and 6 from J; bases not matched to a gene: 13. The CDR3 loop reads CASRLNRGGLDTQYF. CDR3 nucleotides: TGTGCCAGCCGACTTAACCGGGGGGGCCTGGATACGCAGTATTTT.

The chain combines TRBV4-2 with TRBJ1-3, with D possibly matching TRBD1 (5 bases). There are 16 residues in the CDR3. Germline V gene data show CDR1 as LGHNA and CDR2 as YNFKEQ. Trimming removed 1 base at V and 2 bases at J, with 12 bases between. This CDR3 reads CASSQVAREAGNTIYF. CDR3 bases: TGTGCCAGCAGCCAAGTCGCCAGGGAAGCTGGAAACACCATATATTTT.

J is TRBJ1-2 and V is TRBV19, with 8 bases matching TRBD1. After removal of 10 bases from V and 0 bases from J, the junction contained 4 bases not matched to a gene. Germline V gene sequence: CDR1 LNHDA, CDR2 SQIVND (reference sequence). This CDR3 spans 13 amino acids. The CDR3 here is CATMDRANYGYTF. DNA of the CDR3: TGTGCCACCATGGACAGGGCTAACTATGGCTACACCTTC.

This clone came up a few times. The chain employs TRBV5-1 and TRBJ2-2, with 9 nucleotides matching TRBD2. Trimming took 0 bases from V and 5 from J; bases not matched to a gene: 11. Germline CDR1 reads SGHRS; CDR2 reads YFSETQ. This CDR3 is built from 18 residues. The CDR3 region has the DNA TGCGCCAGCAGCTTGGCCCAATTAGCGGGAGTCAGGACCGGGGAGCTGTTTTTT. Protein product: CASSLAQLAGVRTGELFF.

The rearrangement links TRBV6-5 to TRBJ1-6; D is ambiguous. The CDR3 is 14 amino acids. Germline values: CDR1 MNHEY, CDR2 SVGAGI. The V end lost 6 bases, the J end lost 2 bases, and 8 bases lay between the germline ends. The chain's CDR3 is CASSLDTYNSPLHF. CDR3 coding DNA: TGTGCCAGCAGCCTAGATACCTATAATTCACCCCTCCACTTT.

About this clone itself: At the DNA level, this CDR3 is encoded by other sequences in the same sample as well. This rearrangement joins TRBV18 to TRBJ2-3, with D possibly TRBD2 on 6 matching bases. The CDR3 is 14 amino acids. CDR1 and CDR2 from the germline V gene are KGHSH and LQKENI. The V gene lost 3 bases and the J gene lost 2 bases, with 9 bases spanning the gap. This CDR3 is CASSPGLSTDTQYF. The CDR3 DNA reads as TGTGCCAGCTCACCTGGACTATCCACAGATACGCAGTATTTT.

The chain uses TRBV7-8 and TRBJ2-2; 15 bases line up with TRBD2. The CDR3 is 16 amino acids. Trimming cost V 5 bases and J 8 bases; bases outside gene matches: 6. Germline V gene data show CDR1 as SGHVS and CDR2 as FQNEAQ. The CDR3 DNA reads as TGTGCCAGCAGCACTGGACTAGCGGGAGGGTTGGGGGAGCTGTTTTTT. It is translated as CASSTGLAGGLGELFF. The entire variable domain, with the rest obtained from reference TRBV7-8 and TRBJ2-2, is as follows: GAGVSQSPRYKVAKRGQDVALRCDPISGHVSLFWYQQALGQGPEFLTYFQNEAQLDKSGLPSDRFFAERPEGSVSTLKIQRTQQEDSAVYLCASSTGLAGGLGELFFGEGSRLTVL.

V and J are TRBV24-1 and TRBJ1-2; no firm D call. This CDR3 comprises 11 residues. Per germline, CDR1 KGHDR and CDR2 SFDVKD. V lost 5 bases, J lost 4 bases, and 4 bases lay in between. The CDR3 protein is CATSAGYGYTF. The DNA for the CDR3 is TGTGCCACCAGTGCAGGCTATGGCTACACCTTC.